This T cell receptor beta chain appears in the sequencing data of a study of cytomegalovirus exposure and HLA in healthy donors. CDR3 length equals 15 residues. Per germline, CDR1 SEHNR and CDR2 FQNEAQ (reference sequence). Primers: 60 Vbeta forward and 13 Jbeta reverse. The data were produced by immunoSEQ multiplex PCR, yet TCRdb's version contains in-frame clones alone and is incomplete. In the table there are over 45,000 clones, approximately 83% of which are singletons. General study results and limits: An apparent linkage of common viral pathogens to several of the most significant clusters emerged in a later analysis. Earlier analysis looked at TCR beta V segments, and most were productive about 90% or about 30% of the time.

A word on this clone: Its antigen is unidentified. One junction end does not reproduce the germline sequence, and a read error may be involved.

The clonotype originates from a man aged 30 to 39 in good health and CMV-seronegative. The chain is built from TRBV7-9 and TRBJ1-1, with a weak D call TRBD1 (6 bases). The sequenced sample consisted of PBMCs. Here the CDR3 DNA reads TGTTCCAGCAGCTTAATCTACAGGGCGGACACTGAAGCTTTCTTT. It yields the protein CSSSLIYRADTEAFF.